This T cell receptor beta chain was found in a study of blood T cell repertoires in COVID-19. In the study overall: Sites across the United States, Italy and Spain contributed samples from acute and convalescent COVID-19.

Cohorts were determined from participant-reported clinical history. The V and J ends lost 2 bases and 7 bases respectively, with 9 bases between them. The CDR3 contains 14 residues. The germline V gene has CDR1 SGHTA and CDR2 FQGTGA. Generated by immunoSEQ multiplex PCR, the TCRdb table keeps only in-frame clones and is missing some. The sample includes roughly 300,000 clones, roughly 93% of them seen just once. The chain combines TRBV7-3 with TRBJ1-6; D not resolved. This receptor was obtained from a woman between 40 and 55 years old with acute COVID-19. Sequenced: PBMCs or T cells enriched from blood (not recorded which). DNA for the CDR3: TGTGCCAGCAGCTTAGAGGGAGGGAATTCACCCCTCCACTTT. It translates to CASSLEGGNSPLHF.